This T cell receptor (beta chain) appears in the sequencing data of a study of technical replicates of blood from several donors. The repertoire was sequenced with immunoSEQ multiplex PCR; TCRdb's copy has only in-frame clones and lacks some. This repertoire shows 80,000 or so clones, 95% found once; its top ten account for about 0.37%. The germline gives CDR1 SGDLS, CDR2 YYNGEE. This CDR3 comprises 15 residues. V lost 0 bases to trimming and J lost 4 bases, with 13 bases between them. V usage is TRBV9 and J usage is TRBJ2-5; D may be TRBD1 (5 bases). The sequenced material came from T cells isolated from PBMCs. This TCR was recovered from a human donor in good health. The CDR3 region is CASSVGYRFRETQYF. CDR3 sequence (DNA): TGTGCCAGCAGCGTAGGGTACAGGTTCCGAGAGACCCAGTACTTC.